The next 25 T cell receptor beta chains were all read from a single sample in a study of human T cells and chemical hapten exposure. MiXCR, run by TCRdb on the RACE reads, gives a single entry per CDR3 protein. The sample consists of around 74,000 distinct CDR3 sequences, around a third of them appearing once. The time point is: patch test 1, 2 weeks after DPC sensitization. Documented treatment: therapeutic diphenylcyclopropenone sensitization with weekly scalp DPC. The input for sequencing was whole blood, taken in connection with sensitization to the hapten diphenylcyclopropenone (DPC). These receptor sequences come from a man aged 35-49 years with alopecia areata. Some clones in this sample may be carry-over from other donors' samples.

V usage is TRBV5-1 and J usage is TRBJ2-7; 7 bases are a match to TRBD2. CDR1 is SGHRS and CDR2 is YFSETQ in the germline V gene. This CDR3 contains 14 residues. J lost 4 bases, V lost 3 bases, and 7 bases had no gene match. The CDR3 DNA is TGCGCCAGCAGCTCTGGGACTACGACTTACGAGCAGTACTTC. Translation: CASSSGTTTYEQYF.

The chain recombines TRBV28 with TRBJ2-7; D may match TRBD1 or TRBD2 (6 bases each). CDR1 MDHEN and CDR2 SYDVKM come from the germline V gene. The CDR3 consists of 13 residues. With 10 bases removed from V and 4 bases from J, the gap between germline ends came to 17 bases. This CDR3 is CATQGGLYYEQYF. CDR3 DNA sequence: TGTGCCACCCAAGGGGGACTTTATTACGAGCAGTACTTC. Combining the CDR3 with reference TRBV28 and TRBJ2-7 gives the whole variable domain DVKVTQSSRYLVKRTGEKVFLECVQDMDHENMFWYRQDPGLGLRLIYFSYDVKMKEKGDIPEGYSVSREKKERFSLILESASTNQTSMYLCATQGGLYYEQYFGPGTRLTVT.

The chain is built from TRBV11-3 and TRBJ2-1; D possibly corresponds to TRBD2 (6 bases). Germline CDR1 reads SGHNT; CDR2 reads YENEEA. The CDR3 runs 15 residues. With 1 base removed from V and 5 bases from J, the gap between germline ends came to 12 bases. CDR3 in amino acids: CASSLGGTADNEQFF. The CDR3 region has the DNA TGTGCCAGCAGCTTAGGCGGGACGGCCGACAATGAGCAGTTCTTC.

The chain's CDR3 is CATSRDREGVAKLFF. The CDR3 coding sequence is TGTGCCACCAGCAGAGATCGCGAGGGCGTCGCAAAACTGTTTTTT. V usage is TRBV15 and J usage is TRBJ1-4; D ambiguous. V gave up 0 bases and J gave up 10 bases, with 15 bases separating them. The CDR3 has 15 amino acids. Looked up from germline, CDR1 is LNHNV and CDR2 is YYDKDF (reference sequence).

The V gene is TRBV9, the J gene TRBJ2-3, with TRBD2 matching over 7 bases. The CDR3 runs 16 residues. Trimming took 0 bases from V and 0 from J; bases not matched to a gene: 4. CDR1 is SGDLS and CDR2 is YYNGEE in the germline V gene. CDR3 DNA: TGTGCCAGCAGCGTAGCTAGCGGAGATAGCACAGATACGCAGTATTTT. It is translated as CASSVASGDSTDTQYF.

This chain joins TRBV20-1 and TRBJ1-1; 7 bases line up with TRBD1. The germline V gene has CDR1 DFQATT and CDR2 SNEGSKA (reference sequence). The length of the CDR3 is 13 residues. V was pared by 7 bases and J by 1 base, with 6 bases of the junction left unmatched. The CDR3 nucleotides are TGCAGTGTCGAGGGACAGCCGAACACTGAAGCTTTCTTT. Its protein is CSVEGQPNTEAFF.

This clonotype was seen more than once but under ten times. V is TRBV4-3 and J is TRBJ2-1; TRBD1 aligns across 8 bases. The V gene's germline CDR1 is LGHNA and CDR2 YSLEER. The V segment lost 2 bases and the J segment 6 bases; nucleotides outside the gene matches: 12. The CDR3 is 17 residues long. DNA for the CDR3: TGCGCCAGCAGCCAATCCCCGGCGGCAGGGGGCCGCAATGAGCAGTTCTTC. Protein sequence: CASSQSPAAGGRNEQFF.

This clonotype came up a few times. For the CDR3, the DNA is TGTGCCAGCAGACTGAGACAGGGACAGGGTTCACCCCTCCACTTT. Its protein is CASRLRQGQGSPLHF. The V call is TRBV27, the J call TRBJ1-6, with TRBD1 matching over 9 bases. The germline V gene encodes CDR1 MNHEY and CDR2 SMNVEV (reference sequence). V lost 6 bases, J lost 9 bases, and 9 bases stayed unmatched. CDR3 length: 15 residues.

The rearrangement links TRBV28 to TRBJ2-7; D is undetermined. Germline V gene sequence: CDR1 MDHEN, CDR2 SYDVKM. CDR3 length: 11 residues. V gave up 4 bases and J gave up 4 bases, with 5 bases separating them. CDR3 bases: TGTGCCAGCAGTTCCCTTTACGAGCAGTACTTC. As protein: CASSSLYEQYF.

This clonotype showed up just a few times. This chain links TRBV20-1 with TRBJ2-1, with 13 bases fitting TRBD2. Losses at the gene ends were 2 bases for V and 9 bases for J; bases not matched to a gene: 10. Germline CDR1 is DFQATT and CDR2 is SNEGSKA (reference sequence). The CDR3 has 16 residues. CDR3 DNA: TGCAGTGCTAGATCCTTACTAGCGGGAGGGCCTGGTGAGCAGTTCTTC. Translating it yields CSARSLLAGGPGEQFF.

In DNA, the CDR3 is TGTGCCAGCAGCTCCCGGACAGGGGCGACTGAAGCTTTCTTT. This codes for CASSSRTGATEAFF. J is TRBJ1-1 and V is TRBV5-6; 9 bases are shared with TRBD1. The CDR3 contains 14 residues. Germline values: CDR1 SGHDT, CDR2 YYEEEE. Trimming at V came to 3 bases and at J to 5 bases, leaving 5 bases not matched to a gene.

DNA of the CDR3: TGTGCCAGCAGCCCCTCAGAGACCCAGTACTTC. It yields the protein CASSPSETQYF. The J gene is TRBJ2-5, the V gene TRBV6-6; D uncertain. Trimming pared 6 bases from V and 4 bases from J, leaving 6 bases between. The CDR3 contains 11 residues. CDR1 and CDR2 from the germline V gene are MNHNY and SVGAGI (reference sequence).

This clonotype has just a few counts. The V gene is TRBV12-3 or TRBV12-4, the J gene TRBJ2-7; D remains unclear. The ends were cut back, 4 bases at V and 3 bases at J, with 10 bases in the middle. There are 13 residues in the CDR3. CDR3 loop: CASSYGELYEQYF. DNA of the CDR3: TGTGCCAGCAGTTATGGAGAGCTCTACGAGCAGTACTTC.

About this clonotype itself: The junction departs from germline at one end; a sequencing error may be responsible. The chain joins TRBV12-5 to TRBJ1-1; TRBD1 is a possible D gene (6 bases). This CDR3 has 14 amino acids. Germline V gene lookup returns CDR1 LGHNT and CDR2 FRNRAP. In DNA form, the CDR3 reads TGTGCTAGTGGCAAACAGGGAGCGATCACTGAAACTTTCTTT. It is translated as CASGKQGAITETFF.

The CDR3 nucleotides are TGTGCCAGCAGTTTATCGGCACAGGGTGAAGCTTTCTTT. Its translation: CASSLSAQGEAFF. The chain links TRBV12-3 or TRBV12-4 to TRBJ1-1, with a tentative D call TRBD1 (6 bases). V shed 2 bases and J shed 7 bases, with 11 bases lying between them. The CDR3 has 13 amino acids.

J is TRBJ2-3 and V is TRBV27, with 9 positions matching TRBD2. Germline V lookup: CDR1 MNHEY, CDR2 SMNVEV (reference sequence). With 5 bases clipped from V and 3 bases from J, the junction kept 9 bases outside the gene matches. The CDR3 runs 16 residues. As DNA, the CDR3 is TGTGCCAGCAGTGTACAGCGGGAGGCTGGAACAGATACGCAGTATTTT. Its protein product is CASSVQREAGTDTQYF.

This clonotype occurred a few times. The chain joins TRBV20-1 to TRBJ1-2; D gene ambiguous. Trimming pared 1 base from V and 2 bases from J, leaving 14 bases between. The CDR3 contains 15 residues. The V gene's germline CDR1 is DFQATT and CDR2 SNEGSKA (reference sequence). CDR3 sequence: CSARALHGGNYGYTF. CDR3 coding DNA: TGCAGTGCTAGAGCTTTACACGGTGGAAACTATGGCTACACCTTC.

This clonotype has a handful of counts. The rearrangement uses TRBV19 and TRBJ2-7; D may be TRBD2 (6 bases). The CDR3 totals 12 residues. CDR1 is LNHDA and CDR2 is SQIVND in the germline V gene (reference sequence). With 3 bases removed from V and 5 bases from J, the gap between germline ends came to 8 bases. CDR3 nucleotides: TGTGCCAGTAGTATGGAGGGCAACGAGCAGTACTTC. Translating gives CASSMEGNEQYF.

This chain uses TRBV6-6 with TRBJ2-5, with 8 bases aligning to TRBD2. Germline values: CDR1 MNHNY, CDR2 SVGAGI (reference sequence). V gave up 7 bases and J gave up 0 bases; unmatched junction bases: 10. This CDR3 region has 16 residues. CDR3 in DNA: TGTGCCAGCATTGATCGGGGCGGGAGGAACCAAGAGACCCAGTACTTC. This codes for CASIDRGGRNQETQYF.

The chain joins TRBV3-1 to TRBJ2-5, with 12 bases that match TRBD2. The J segment lost 4 bases and the V segment lost 4 bases, leaving 7 bases of the junction unmatched. The germline gives CDR1 LGHDT, CDR2 YNNKEL (reference sequence). This CDR3 is 16 amino acids long. The CDR3 nucleotides read TGTGCCAGCAGCCCTCCTAGCGGGAGGGCCAGAGAGACCCAGTACTTC. It codes for CASSPPSGRARETQYF.

CDR3 protein: CSAKSGSRDTGELFF. In DNA form, the CDR3 reads TGCAGTGCTAAAAGCGGGAGTCGGGACACCGGGGAGCTGTTTTTT. This chain joins TRBV20-1 and TRBJ2-2; 8 bases align to TRBD2. CDR3 length equals 15 residues. The germline V gene encodes CDR1 DFQATT and CDR2 SNEGSKA (reference sequence). The V and J ends lost 4 bases and 3 bases, in that order; junction bases with no gene match: 7.

The chain couples TRBV5-1 to TRBJ2-5, with D possibly TRBD2 on 6 matching bases. Germline-derived CDR1 and CDR2 are SGHRS and YFSETQ. Trimming left V 3 bases short and J 3 bases short, with 15 bases between. This CDR3 has 15 amino acids. CDR3 nucleotides: TGCGCCAGCAGCTCGGACGGGAGAAGAAAAGAGACCCAGTACTTC. It yields the protein CASSSDGRRKETQYF.

The V gene is TRBV6-5, the J gene TRBJ2-7; tentatively, D is TRBD1 (6 bases). The CDR3 runs to 13 residues. Trimming left V 6 bases short and J 0 bases short, with 9 bases between. CDR1 MNHEY and CDR2 SVGAGI come from the germline V gene. CDR3 coding DNA: TGTGCCAGCAGGGGGGACAACTCCTACGAGCAGTACTTC. Amino acid sequence: CASRGDNSYEQYF.

Only a few counts were recorded for this clonotype. This chain joins TRBV10-3 and TRBJ2-3, with 7 bases matching TRBD1. Unmatched junction bases numbered 4, after V lost 8 bases and J lost 2 bases. The CDR3 is 13 residues long. CDR1 is ENHRY and CDR2 is SYGVKD in the germline V gene. The CDR3 nucleotides read TGTGCCATCCAAGGGACAGACACAGATACGCAGTATTTT. It specifies CAIQGTDTDTQYF.

In nucleotides, the CDR3 is TGTGCCAGCAGCTTTTACTTGACCGGTACTAGCACAGATACGCAGTATTTT. It encodes CASSFYLTGTSTDTQYF. The V and J genes are TRBV5-4 and TRBJ2-3; D unresolved. V shed 2 bases and J shed 0 bases, with 16 bases lying between them. Germline CDR1 is SGHNT and CDR2 is YYREEE (reference sequence). The length of the CDR3 is 17 residues.